The entry that follows covers one T cell receptor (beta chain) sequence. Its antigen is still unknown. The data were produced by immunoSEQ multiplex PCR, yet TCRdb's version contains in-frame clones alone and is incomplete. The repertoire holds roughly 76,000 clones, less than 95% seen once, with 2.2% in the top ten. Germline CDR1 and CDR2: SGHAT and FQNNGV. V was clipped by 1 base and J by 0 bases; unmatched bases: 8. The CDR3 contains 18 residues. These data come from a study of lymphopenia after photon versus proton radiotherapy. Study-wide points: Better survival with proton therapy was suggested as possible, not demonstrated. Under photons, naive T cells and diversity fell while effector/memory populations rose.

This specimen consisted of peripheral blood, obtained from a patient treated with photon-based radiotherapy. The TCR originated in a woman aged 40-49 years with cholangiocarcinoma. This chain uses TRBV11-2 with TRBJ2-1; 8 bases map to TRBD2. The CDR3 nucleotides read TGTGCCAGCAGCTTAGTTAGGGCGAGCGGGAGCTCCTACAATGAGCAGTTCTTC. Translation: CASSLVRASGSSYNEQFF. Complete variable domain (other parts from reference TRBV11-2 and TRBJ2-1): EAGVAQSPRYKIIEKRQSVAFWCNPISGHATLYWYQQILGQGPKLLIQFQNNGVVDDSQLPKDRFSAERLKGVDSTLKIQPAKLEDSAVYLCASSLVRASGSSYNEQFFGPGTRLTVL.